The T cell receptor (beta chain) described here comes from a study of blood T cell repertoires in COVID-19. Study summary: Whether acute or convalescent, the COVID-19 samples came from the United States, Italy and Spain. T cells, B-cell-depleted T cells, or PBMCs supplied cDNA or gDNA.

Authors' processing steps: Researchers report that nucleated cell counts were estimated from reference gene primer amplification. Data came from immunoSEQ multiplex PCR; TCRdb stores just in-frame clones and leaves some out. V and J calls and clone size are as listed in that table; D and trimming were resolved from the DNA. The repertoire includes some 390,000 clones, about 88% of them detected once, and roughly 1.5% sits in the top ten. This CDR3 is 15 amino acids long. V was cut by 3 bases and J by 1 base, with 12 bases left in between. CDR1 SGHTA and CDR2 FQGNSA come from the germline V gene. This sequence originates from a woman aged 40 to 50 with COVID-19, enrolled during active disease. The sequencing input was peripheral blood. The V call is TRBV7-2, the J call TRBJ1-1; TRBD1 is a possible D gene (5 bases). The chain's CDR3 is CASSFSSQGNTEAFF. CDR3 DNA sequence: TGTGCCAGCAGCTTTTCAAGTCAGGGGAACACTGAAGCTTTCTTT.